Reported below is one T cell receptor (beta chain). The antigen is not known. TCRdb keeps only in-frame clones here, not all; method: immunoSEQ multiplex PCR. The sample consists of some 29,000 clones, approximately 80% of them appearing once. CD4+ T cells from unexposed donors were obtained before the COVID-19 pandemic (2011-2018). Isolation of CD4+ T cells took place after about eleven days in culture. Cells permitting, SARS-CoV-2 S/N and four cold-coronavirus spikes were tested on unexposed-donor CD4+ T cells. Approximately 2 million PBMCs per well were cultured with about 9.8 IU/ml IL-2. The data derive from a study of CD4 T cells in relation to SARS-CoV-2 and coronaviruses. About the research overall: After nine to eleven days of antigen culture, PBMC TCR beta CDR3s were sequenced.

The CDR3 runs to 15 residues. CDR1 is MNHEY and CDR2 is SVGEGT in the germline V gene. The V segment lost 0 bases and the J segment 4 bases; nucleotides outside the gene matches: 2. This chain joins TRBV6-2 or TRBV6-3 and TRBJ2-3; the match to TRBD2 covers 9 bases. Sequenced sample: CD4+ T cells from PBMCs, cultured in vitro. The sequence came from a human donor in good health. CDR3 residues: CASSYSAGGADTQYF. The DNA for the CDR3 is TGTGCCAGCAGTTACTCGGCGGGGGGGGCAGATACGCAGTATTTT.